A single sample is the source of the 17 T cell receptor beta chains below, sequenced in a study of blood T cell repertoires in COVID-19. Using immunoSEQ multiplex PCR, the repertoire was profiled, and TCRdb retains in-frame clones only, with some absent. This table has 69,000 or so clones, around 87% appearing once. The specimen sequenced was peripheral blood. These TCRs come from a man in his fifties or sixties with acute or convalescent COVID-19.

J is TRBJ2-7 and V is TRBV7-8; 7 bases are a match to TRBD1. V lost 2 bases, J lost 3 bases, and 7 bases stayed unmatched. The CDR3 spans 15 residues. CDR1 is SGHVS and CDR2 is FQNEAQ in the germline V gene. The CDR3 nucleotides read TGTGCCAGCAGCTTATTTGGAGCAGGGGGCTACGAGCAGTACTTC. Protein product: CASSLFGAGGYEQYF.

The CDR3 reads CASSQDRAGLARDEQYF. The CDR3 bases are TGCGCCAGCAGCCAAGATCGGGCGGGACTAGCCAGGGACGAGCAGTACTTC. The chain combines TRBV4-1 with TRBJ2-7; TRBD2 matches 9 bases. Germline lookup yields CDR1 MGHRA and CDR2 YSYEKL. The CDR3 sequence is 17 residues long. The junction had 11 bases not matched to a gene; V was cut back by 0 bases and J by 5 bases.

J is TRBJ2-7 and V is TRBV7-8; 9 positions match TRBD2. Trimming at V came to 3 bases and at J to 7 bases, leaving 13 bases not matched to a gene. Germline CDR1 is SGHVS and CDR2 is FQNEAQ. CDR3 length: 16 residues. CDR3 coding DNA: TGTGCCAGCAGCTTCTCTCGGGTAGCGGGAGTGGGAGAGCAGTACTTC. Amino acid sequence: CASSFSRVAGVGEQYF.

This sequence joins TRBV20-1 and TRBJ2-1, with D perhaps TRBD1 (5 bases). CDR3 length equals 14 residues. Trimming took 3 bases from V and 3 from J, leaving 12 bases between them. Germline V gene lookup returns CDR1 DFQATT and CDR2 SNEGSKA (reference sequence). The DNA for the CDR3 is TGCAGTGCTAGTGGTGGGGCGTACTACAATGAGCAGTTCTTC. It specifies CSASGGAYYNEQFF.

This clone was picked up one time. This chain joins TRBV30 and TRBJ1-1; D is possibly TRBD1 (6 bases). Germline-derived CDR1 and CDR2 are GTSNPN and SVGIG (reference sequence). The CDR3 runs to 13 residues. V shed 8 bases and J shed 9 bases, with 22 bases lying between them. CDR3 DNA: TGTGCCCTAAGCACAGGGTCCTCGGGCAAAGCTTTCTTT. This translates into CALSTGSSGKAFF.

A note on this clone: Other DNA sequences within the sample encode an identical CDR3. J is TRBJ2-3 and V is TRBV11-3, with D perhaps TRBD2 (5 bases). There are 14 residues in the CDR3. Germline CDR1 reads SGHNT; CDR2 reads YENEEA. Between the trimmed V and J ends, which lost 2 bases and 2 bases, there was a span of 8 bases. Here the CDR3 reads CASSLQRNTDTQYF. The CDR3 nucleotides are TGTGCCAGCAGCTTACAGCGGAACACAGATACGCAGTATTTT.

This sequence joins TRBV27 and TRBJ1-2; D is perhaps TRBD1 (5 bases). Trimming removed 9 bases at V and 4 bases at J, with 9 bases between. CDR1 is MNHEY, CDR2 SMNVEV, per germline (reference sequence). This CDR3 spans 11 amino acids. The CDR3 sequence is CASADSYGYTF. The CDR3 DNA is TGTGCCAGTGCCGACAGCTATGGCTACACCTTC.

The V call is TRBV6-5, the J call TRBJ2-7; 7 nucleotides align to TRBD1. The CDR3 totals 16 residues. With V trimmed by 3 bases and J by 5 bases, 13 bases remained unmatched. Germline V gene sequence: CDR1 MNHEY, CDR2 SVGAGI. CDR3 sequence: CASSYSINRGSHEQYF. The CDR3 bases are TGTGCCAGCAGTTATTCAATCAACAGGGGTAGCCACGAGCAGTACTTC.

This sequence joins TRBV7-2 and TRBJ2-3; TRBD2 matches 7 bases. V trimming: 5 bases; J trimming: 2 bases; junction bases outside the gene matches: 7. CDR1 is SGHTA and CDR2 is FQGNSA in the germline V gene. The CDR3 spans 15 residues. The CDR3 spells CASSLQAGVTDTQYF. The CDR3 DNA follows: TGTGCCAGCAGCCTGCAGGCGGGAGTCACAGATACGCAGTATTTT. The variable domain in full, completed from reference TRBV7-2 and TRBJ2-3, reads GAGVSQSPSNKVTEKGKDVELRCDPISGHTALYWYRQSLGQGLEFLIYFQGNSAPDKSGLPSDRFSAERTGGSVSTLTIQRTQQEDSAVYLCASSLQAGVTDTQYFGPGTRLTVL.

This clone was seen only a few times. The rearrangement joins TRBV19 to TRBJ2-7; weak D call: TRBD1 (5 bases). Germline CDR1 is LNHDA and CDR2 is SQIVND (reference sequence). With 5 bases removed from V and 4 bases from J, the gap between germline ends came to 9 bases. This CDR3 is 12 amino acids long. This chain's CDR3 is CASSSSGYEQYF. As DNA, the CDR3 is TGTGCCAGTAGTTCCTCAGGGTACGAGCAGTACTTC.

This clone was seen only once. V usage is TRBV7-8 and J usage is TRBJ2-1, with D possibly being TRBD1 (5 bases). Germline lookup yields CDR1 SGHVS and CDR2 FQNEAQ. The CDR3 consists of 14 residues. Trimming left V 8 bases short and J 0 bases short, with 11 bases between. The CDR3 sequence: CASQKQGSYNEQFF. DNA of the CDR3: TGTGCCAGCCAGAAGCAGGGCTCCTACAATGAGCAGTTCTTC.

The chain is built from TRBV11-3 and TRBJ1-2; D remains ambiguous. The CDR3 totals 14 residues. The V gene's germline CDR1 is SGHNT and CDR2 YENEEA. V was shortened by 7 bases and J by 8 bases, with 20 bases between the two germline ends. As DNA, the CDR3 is TGTGCCAGCAAACATGGAGTCCCGCTAGAAGGCTACACCTTC. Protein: CASKHGVPLEGYTF.

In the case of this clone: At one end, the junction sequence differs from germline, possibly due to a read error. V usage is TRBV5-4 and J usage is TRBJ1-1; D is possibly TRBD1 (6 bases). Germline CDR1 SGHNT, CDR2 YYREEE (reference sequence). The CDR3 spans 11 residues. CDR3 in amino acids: CASTLGAEAFF. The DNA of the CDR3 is TGTGCCAGCACCTTGGGGGCGGAAGCTTTCTTT.

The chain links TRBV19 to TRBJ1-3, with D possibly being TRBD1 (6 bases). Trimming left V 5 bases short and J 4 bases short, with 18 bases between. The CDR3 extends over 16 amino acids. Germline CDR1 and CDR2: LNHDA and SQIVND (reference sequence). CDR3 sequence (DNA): TGTGCCAGTAGTTCCAGCAGGGACATAATGGGAAACACCATATATTTT. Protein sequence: CASSSSRDIMGNTIYF. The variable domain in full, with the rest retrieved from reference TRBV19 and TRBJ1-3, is DGGITQSPKYLFRKEGQNVTLSCEQNLNHDAMYWYRQDPGQGLRLIYYSQIVNDFQKGDIAEGYSVSREKKESFPLTVTSAQKNPTAFYLCASSSSRDIMGNTIYFGEGSWLTVV.

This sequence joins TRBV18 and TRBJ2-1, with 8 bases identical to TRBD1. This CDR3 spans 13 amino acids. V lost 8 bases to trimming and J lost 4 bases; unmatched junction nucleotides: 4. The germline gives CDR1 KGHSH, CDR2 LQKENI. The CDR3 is CASTGQVYNEQFF. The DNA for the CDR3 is TGTGCCAGCACGGGACAGGTTTACAATGAGCAGTTCTTC.

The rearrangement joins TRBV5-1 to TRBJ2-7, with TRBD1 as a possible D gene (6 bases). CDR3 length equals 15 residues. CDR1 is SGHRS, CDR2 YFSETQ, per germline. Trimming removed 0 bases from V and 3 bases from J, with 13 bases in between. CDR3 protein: CASSLALDRSYEQYF. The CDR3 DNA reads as TGCGCCAGCAGCTTGGCCTTGGACAGAAGCTACGAGCAGTACTTC.

The CDR3 nucleotides read TGTGCCAGCAGTGGAGGTTGGGGGGGGTCGTACAATGAGCAGTTCTTC. This gives the protein CASSGGWGGSYNEQFF. The chain links TRBV2 to TRBJ2-1; 7 nucleotides align to TRBD2. V was clipped by 4 bases and J by 4 bases; unmatched bases: 10. The germline V gene encodes CDR1 SNHLY and CDR2 FYNNEI. The CDR3 sequence is 16 residues long. Based on the CDR3 plus reference TRBV2 and TRBJ2-1, the full variable domain is EPEVTQTPSHQVTQMGQEVILRCVPISNHLYFYWYRQILGQKVEFLVSFYNNEISEKSEIFDDQFSVERPDGSNFTLKIRSTKLEDSAMYFCASSGGWGGSYNEQFFGPGTRLTVL.